This TCR beta chain was captured by sequencing in a study of blood T cells in healthy people across ages. Whole-study findings and limits: Per million T cells, TCR beta diversity dropped about linearly as age rose. Investigators treated diversity estimates from one million T cells as underestimates.

Together with a sample-barcoded 5' primer, a J-beta primer mix was included in a second PCR lasting about 6 to 11 cycles. Each CDR3 protein is one row after TCRdb ran MiXCR on the 5' RACE reads. The data show some 1.4 million distinct CDR3 sequences, with around 39% seen just once and approximately 7.9% held by the top ten. Comment on this clonotype: What it binds is not known.

V lost 4 bases and J 0 bases, leaving 11 bases between the germline ends. CDR1 is SGHAT, CDR2 FQNNGV, per germline. This CDR3 spans 15 amino acids. The chain couples TRBV11-2 to TRBJ2-3; D gene unclear. The TCR originated in a woman between 18 and 29 years old in good health. The sequenced sample was blood. The CDR3 protein is CASSSLVGSTDTQYF. The CDR3 DNA sequence: TGTGCCAGCAGCTCCCTGGTGGGTAGCACAGATACGCAGTATTTT.